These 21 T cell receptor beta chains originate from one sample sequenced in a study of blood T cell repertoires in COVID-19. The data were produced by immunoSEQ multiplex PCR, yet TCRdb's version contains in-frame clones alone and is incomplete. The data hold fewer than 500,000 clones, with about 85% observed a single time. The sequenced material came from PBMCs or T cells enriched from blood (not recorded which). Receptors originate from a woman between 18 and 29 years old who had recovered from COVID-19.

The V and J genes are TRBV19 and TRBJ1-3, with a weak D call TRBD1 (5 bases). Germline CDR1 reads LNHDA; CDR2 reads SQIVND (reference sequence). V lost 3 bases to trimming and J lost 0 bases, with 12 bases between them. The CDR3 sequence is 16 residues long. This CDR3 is CASSILGGFSGNTIYF. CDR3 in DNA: TGTGCCAGTAGTATTCTGGGGGGATTCTCTGGAAACACCATATATTTT.

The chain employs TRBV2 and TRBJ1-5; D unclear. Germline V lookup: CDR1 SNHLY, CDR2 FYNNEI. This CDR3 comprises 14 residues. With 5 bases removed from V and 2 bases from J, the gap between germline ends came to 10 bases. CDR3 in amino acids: CASSQTRGNQPQHF. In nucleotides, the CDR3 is TGTGCCAGCAGTCAAACGAGGGGCAATCAGCCCCAGCATTTT.

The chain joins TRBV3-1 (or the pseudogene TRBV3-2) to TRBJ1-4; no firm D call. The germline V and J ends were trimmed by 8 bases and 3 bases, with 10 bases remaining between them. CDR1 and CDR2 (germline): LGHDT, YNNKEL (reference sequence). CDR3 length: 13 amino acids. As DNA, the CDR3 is TGTGCCAGCGGAGGCAGATCTAATGAAAAACTGTTTTTT. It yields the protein CASGGRSNEKLFF.

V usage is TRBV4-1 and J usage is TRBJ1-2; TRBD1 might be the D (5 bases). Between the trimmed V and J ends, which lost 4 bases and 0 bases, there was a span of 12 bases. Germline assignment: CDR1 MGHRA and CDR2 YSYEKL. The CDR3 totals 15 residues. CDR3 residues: CASSRAGFPNYGYTF. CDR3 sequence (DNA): TGCGCCAGCAGCCGCGCAGGGTTCCCTAACTATGGCTACACCTTC.

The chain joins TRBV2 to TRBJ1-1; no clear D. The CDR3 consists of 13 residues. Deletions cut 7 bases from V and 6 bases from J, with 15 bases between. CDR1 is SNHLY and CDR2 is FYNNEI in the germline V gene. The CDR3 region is CASTLYVLPEAFF. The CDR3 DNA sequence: TGTGCCAGCACCCTCTATGTGCTCCCTGAAGCTTTCTTT.

CDR3 in DNA: TGCGCCAGCAGCTTGGGGGCGTCCGGGGAGCTGTTTTTT. This sequence encodes CASSLGASGELFF. The chain combines TRBV5-1 with TRBJ2-2; D is uncertain. The CDR3 is made up of 13 amino acids. V was pared by 0 bases and J by 6 bases, with 6 bases between. Germline CDR1 reads SGHRS; CDR2 reads YFSETQ.

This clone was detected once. The CDR3 spells CAWSVSGGSGELFF. The CDR3 nucleotides read TGTGCCTGGAGTGTATCGGGGGGCTCGGGGGAGCTGTTTTTT. This rearrangement joins TRBV30 to TRBJ2-2; D is possibly TRBD2 (7 bases). This CDR3 has 14 amino acids. V dropped 0 bases and J dropped 8 bases, with 13 bases sitting between them. The V gene's germline CDR1 is GTSNPN and CDR2 SVGIG (reference sequence).

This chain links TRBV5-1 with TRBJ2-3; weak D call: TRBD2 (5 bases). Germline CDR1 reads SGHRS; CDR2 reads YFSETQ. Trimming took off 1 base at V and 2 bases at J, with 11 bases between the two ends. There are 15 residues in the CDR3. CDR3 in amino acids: CASSLRQDFTDTQYF. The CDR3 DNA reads TGCGCCAGCAGCTTGAGGCAGGACTTCACAGATACGCAGTATTTT.

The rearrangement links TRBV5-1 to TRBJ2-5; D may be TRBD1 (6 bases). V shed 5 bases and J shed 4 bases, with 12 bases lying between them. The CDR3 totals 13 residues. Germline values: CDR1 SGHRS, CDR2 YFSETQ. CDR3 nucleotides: TGCGCCAGCAGTTTTGAAGGGGGAGAGACCCAGTACTTC. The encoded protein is CASSFEGGETQYF.

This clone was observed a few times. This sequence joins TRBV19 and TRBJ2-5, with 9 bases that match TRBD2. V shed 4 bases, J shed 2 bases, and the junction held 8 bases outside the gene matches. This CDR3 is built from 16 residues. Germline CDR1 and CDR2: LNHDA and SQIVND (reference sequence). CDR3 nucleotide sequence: TGTGCCAGTAGTAATCGACTAGCGGTTCGTCAAGAGACCCAGTACTTC. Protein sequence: CASSNRLAVRQETQYF.

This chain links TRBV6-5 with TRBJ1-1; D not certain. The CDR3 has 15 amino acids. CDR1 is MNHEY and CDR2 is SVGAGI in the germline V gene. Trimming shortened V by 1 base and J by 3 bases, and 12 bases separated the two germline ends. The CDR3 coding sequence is TGTGCCAGCAGTTACTACTCCATCCGGGACACTGAAGCTTTCTTT. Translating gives CASSYYSIRDTEAFF.

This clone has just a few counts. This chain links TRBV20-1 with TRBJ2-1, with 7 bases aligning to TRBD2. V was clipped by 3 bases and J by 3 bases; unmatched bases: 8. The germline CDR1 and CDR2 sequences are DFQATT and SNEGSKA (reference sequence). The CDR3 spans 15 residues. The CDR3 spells CSASSAGTGYNEQFF. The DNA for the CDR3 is TGCAGTGCTAGTTCAGCGGGGACGGGCTACAATGAGCAGTTCTTC.

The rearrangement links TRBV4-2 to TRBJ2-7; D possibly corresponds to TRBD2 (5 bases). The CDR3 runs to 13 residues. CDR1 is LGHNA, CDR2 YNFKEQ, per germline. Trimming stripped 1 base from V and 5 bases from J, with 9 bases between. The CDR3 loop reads CASSQGIGNEQYF. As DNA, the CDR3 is TGTGCCAGCAGCCAAGGAATCGGGAACGAGCAGTACTTC.

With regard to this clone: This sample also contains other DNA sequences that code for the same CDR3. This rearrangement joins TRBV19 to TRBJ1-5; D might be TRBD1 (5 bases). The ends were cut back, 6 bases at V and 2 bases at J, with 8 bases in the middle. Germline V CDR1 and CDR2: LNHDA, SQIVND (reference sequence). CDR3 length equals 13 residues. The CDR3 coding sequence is TGTGCCAGTAGGGACACTCGCAATCAGCCCCAGCATTTT. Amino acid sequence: CASRDTRNQPQHF. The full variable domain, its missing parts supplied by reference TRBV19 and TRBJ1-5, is DGGITQSPKYLFRKEGQNVTLSCEQNLNHDAMYWYRQDPGQGLRLIYYSQIVNDFQKGDIAEGYSVSREKKESFPLTVTSAQKNPTAFYLCASRDTRNQPQHFGDGTRLSIL.

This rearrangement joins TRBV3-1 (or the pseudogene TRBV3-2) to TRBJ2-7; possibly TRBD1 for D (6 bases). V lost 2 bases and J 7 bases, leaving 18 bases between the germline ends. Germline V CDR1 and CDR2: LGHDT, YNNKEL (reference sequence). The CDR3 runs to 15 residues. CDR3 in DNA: TGTGCCAGCAGCCAAAATGTGGGGACATCCGAGGAGCAGTACTTC. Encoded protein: CASSQNVGTSEEQYF.

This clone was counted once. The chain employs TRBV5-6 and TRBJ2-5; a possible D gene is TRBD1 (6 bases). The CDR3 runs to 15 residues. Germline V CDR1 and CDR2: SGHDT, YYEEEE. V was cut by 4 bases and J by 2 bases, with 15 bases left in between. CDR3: CASSPDSTLQETQYF. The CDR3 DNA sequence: TGTGCCAGCAGCCCGGACAGCACTCTGCAAGAGACCCAGTACTTC.

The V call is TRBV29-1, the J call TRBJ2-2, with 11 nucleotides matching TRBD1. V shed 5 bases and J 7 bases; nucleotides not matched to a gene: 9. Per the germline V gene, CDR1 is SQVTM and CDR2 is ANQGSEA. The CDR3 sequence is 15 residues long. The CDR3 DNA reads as TGCAGCGTTATCTCGGGACAGGGGGAACTCGGGGAGCTGTTTTTT. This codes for CSVISGQGELGELFF.

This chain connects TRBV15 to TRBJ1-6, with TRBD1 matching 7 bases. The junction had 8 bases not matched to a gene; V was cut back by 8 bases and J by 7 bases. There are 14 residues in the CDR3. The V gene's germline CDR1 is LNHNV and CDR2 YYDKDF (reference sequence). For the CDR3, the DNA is TGTGCCACCTCCCCCAGGGGACAGAATTCACCCCTCCACTTT. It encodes CATSPRGQNSPLHF.

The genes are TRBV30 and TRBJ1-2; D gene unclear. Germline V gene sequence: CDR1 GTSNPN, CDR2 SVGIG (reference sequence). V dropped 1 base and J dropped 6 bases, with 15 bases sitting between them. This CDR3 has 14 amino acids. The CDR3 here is CAWSAGFRPHGYTF. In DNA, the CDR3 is TGTGCCTGGAGTGCCGGGTTCCGACCCCATGGCTACACCTTC.

This CDR3 is CASSYGAGSTYNEQFF. CDR3 in DNA: TGTGCCAGCAGTTACGGAGCGGGGAGTACCTACAATGAGCAGTTCTTC. The rearrangement links TRBV6-2 or TRBV6-3 to TRBJ2-1; 7 nucleotides line up with TRBD2. This CDR3 region has 16 residues. V was pared by 2 bases and J by 2 bases, with 6 bases of the junction left unmatched. Germline V gene lookup returns CDR1 MNHEY and CDR2 SVGEGT.

CDR3 bases: TGTGCCATCAGTGGGGGGGGGTCAGTCTCCTACGAGCAGTACTTC. Translating it yields CAISGGGSVSYEQYF. The chain recombines TRBV10-3 with TRBJ2-7; 7 bases line up with TRBD2. The J segment lost 0 bases and the V segment lost 4 bases, leaving 6 bases of the junction unmatched. This CDR3 has 15 amino acids. The germline gives CDR1 ENHRY, CDR2 SYGVKD.